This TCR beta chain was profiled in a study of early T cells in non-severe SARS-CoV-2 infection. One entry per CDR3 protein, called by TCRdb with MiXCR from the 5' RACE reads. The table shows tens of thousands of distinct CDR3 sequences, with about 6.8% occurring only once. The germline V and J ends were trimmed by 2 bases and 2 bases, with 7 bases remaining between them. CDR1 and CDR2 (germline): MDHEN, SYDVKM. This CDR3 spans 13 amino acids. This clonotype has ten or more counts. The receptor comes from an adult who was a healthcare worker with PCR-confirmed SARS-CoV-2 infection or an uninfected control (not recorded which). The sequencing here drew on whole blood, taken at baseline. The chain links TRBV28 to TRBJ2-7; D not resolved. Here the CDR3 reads CASSLLKTYEQYF. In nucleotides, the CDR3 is TGTGCCAGCAGTTTACTGAAAACCTACGAGCAGTACTTC.